This TCR beta chain was captured by sequencing in a study of blood T cell repertoires in COVID-19. Study-level background: COVID-19 samples, acute and convalescent, were from the United States, Italy and Spain.

Germline V gene data show CDR1 as SGHNT and CDR2 as YENEEA. The CDR3 is 19 residues long. Unmatched junction bases numbered 9, after V lost 1 base and J lost 0 bases. The assay was immunoSEQ multiplex PCR, and TCRdb's table has in-frame clones only and misses some. The sample consists of 250,000 or so clones, roughly 91% of them appearing once. The sample was peripheral blood. V usage is TRBV11-3 and J usage is TRBJ2-2; 9 bases line up with TRBD2. The TCR was taken from a woman aged 35 to 49 who had recovered from COVID-19. CDR3 region: CASSLGPGRTSANTGELFF. As DNA, the CDR3 is TGTGCCAGCAGCTTAGGCCCCGGTCGGACTAGCGCGAACACCGGGGAGCTGTTTTTT.